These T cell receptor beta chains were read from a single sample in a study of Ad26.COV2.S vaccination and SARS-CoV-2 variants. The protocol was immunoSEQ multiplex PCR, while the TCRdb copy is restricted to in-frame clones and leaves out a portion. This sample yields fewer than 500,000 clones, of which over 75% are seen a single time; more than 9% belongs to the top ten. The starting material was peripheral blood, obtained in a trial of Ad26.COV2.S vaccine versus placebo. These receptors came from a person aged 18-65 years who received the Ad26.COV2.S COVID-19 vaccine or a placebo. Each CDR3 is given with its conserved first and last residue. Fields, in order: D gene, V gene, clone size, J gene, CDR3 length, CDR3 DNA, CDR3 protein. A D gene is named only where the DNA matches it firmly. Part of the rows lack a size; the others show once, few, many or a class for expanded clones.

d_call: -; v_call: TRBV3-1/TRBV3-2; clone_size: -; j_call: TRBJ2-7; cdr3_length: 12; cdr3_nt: TGTGCCAGCAGCCGAGGCCCCTACGAGCAGTACTTC; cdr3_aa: CASSRGPYEQYF
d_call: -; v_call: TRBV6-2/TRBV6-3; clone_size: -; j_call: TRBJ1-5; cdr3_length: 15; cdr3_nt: TGTGCCAGCAGTTCCTCGGGGAATCTCAATCAGCCCCAGCATTTT; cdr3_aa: CASSSSGNLNQPQHF
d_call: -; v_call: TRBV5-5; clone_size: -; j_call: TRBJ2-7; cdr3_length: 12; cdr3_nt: TGTGCCAGCAGCTACTATGGACAGCAGCAGTACTTC; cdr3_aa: CASSYYGQQQYF
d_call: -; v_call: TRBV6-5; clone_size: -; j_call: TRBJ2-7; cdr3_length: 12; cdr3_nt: TGTGCCAGCAGTCCTTTGGGGTACGAGCAGTACTTC; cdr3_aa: CASSPLGYEQYF
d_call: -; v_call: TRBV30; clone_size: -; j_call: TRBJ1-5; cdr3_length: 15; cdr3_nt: TGTGCCTGGAGTGGAGGTCAGTCGGACCACTGGGCCCAGCATTTT; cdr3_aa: CAWSGGQSDHWAQHF
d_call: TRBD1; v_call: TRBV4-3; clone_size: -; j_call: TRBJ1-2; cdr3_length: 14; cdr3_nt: TGCGCCAGCAGCCCGGGGACAGGCGGCTATGGCTACACCTTC; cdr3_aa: CASSPGTGGYGYTF
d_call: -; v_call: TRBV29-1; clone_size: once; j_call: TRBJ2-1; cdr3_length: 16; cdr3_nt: TGCAGCGTTGAAGCGGGATTAGCCCGCTCCTACAATGAGCAGTTCTTC; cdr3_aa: CSVEAGLARSYNEQFF
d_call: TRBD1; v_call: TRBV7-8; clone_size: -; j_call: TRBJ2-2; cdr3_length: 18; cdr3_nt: TGTGCCAGCAGCTTCTTTTTAGGGGGCGAGGGGTACACCGGGGAGCTGTTTTTT; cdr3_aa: CASSFFLGGEGYTGELFF
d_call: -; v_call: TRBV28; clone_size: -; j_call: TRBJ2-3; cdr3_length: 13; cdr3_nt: TGTGCCAGCAGTTTCCCGGGAACAGATACGCAGTATTTT; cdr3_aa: CASSFPGTDTQYF
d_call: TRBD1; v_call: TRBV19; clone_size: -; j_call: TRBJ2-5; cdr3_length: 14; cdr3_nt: TGTGCCAGTAGTAAGACAGGGGGCGGAGAGACCCAGTACTTC; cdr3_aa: CASSKTGGGETQYF
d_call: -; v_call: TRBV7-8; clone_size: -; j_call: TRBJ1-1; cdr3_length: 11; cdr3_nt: TGTGCCAGCAGCTTTACGACTGAAGCTTTCTTT; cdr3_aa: CASSFTTEAFF
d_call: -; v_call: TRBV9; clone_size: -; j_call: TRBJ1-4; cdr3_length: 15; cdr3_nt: TGTGCCAGCAGCGTAGGTGCGGGGGGTTTGGAAAAACTGTTTTTT; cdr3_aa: CASSVGAGGLEKLFF
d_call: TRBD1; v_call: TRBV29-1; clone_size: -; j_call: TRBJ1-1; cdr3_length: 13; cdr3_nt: TGCAGCGTTGAAGAGGACAGGGGCACTGAAGCTTTCTTT; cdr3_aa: CSVEEDRGTEAFF
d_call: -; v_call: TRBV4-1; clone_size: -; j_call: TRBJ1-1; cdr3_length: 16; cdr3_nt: TGCGCCAGCAGCCAAGTCGTTCGGAGGGGCAACACTGAAGCTTTCTTT; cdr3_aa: CASSQVVRRGNTEAFF
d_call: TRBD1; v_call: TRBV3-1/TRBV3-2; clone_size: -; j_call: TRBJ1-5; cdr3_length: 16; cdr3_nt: TGTGCCAGCAGCCAGCAAGGACAGGGGGCCTATCAGCCCCAGCATTTT; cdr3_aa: CASSQQGQGAYQPQHF
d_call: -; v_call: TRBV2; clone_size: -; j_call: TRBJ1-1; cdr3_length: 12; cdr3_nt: TGTGCCAGCAGTCTTCAGGGTTCTGAAGCTTTCTTT; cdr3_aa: CASSLQGSEAFF
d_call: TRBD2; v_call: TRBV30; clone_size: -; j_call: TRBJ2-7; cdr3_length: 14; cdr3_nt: TGTGCCTGGAGGACGGGAGGTCCCCCCGGCGAGCAGTACTTC; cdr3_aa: CAWRTGGPPGEQYF
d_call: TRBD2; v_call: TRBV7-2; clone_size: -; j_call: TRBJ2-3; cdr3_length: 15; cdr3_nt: TGTGCCAGCAGCGGGACTAGCGGGAGGGCATATACGCAGTATTTT; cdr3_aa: CASSGTSGRAYTQYF